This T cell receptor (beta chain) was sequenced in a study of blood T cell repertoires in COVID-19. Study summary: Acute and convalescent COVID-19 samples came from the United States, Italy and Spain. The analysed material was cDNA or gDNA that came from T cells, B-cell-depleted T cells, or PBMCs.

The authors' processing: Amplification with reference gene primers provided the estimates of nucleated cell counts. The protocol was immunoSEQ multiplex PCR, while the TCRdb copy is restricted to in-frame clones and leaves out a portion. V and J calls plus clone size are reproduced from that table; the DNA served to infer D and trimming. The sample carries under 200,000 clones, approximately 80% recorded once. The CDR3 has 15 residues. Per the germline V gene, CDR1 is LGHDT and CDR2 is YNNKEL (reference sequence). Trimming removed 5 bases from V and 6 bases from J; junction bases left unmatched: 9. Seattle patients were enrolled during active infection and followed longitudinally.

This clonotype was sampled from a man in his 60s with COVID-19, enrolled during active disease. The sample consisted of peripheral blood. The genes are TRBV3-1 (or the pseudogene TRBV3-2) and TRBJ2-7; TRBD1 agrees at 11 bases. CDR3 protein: CASSARTGGSGEQYF. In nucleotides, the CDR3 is TGTGCCAGCAGCGCCCGGACAGGGGGCTCTGGCGAGCAGTACTTC.